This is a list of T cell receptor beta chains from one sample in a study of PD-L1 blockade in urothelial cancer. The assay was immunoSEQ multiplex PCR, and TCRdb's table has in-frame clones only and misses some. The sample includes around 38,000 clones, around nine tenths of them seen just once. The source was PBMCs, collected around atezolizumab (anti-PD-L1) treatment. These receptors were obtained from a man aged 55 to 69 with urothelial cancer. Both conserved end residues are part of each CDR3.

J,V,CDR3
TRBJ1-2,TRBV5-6,CASTARSTYYGYTF
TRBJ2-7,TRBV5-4,CASSQGQVGEQYF
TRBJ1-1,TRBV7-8,CASSLYAGGTEAFF
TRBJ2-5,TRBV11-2,CASSRPGQLRETQYF
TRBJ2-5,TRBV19,CASSQDRAFQETQYF
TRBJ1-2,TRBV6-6,CASRSTGNYGYTF
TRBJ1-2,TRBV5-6,CASSLVGPYTF
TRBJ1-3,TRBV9,CASSVGSNSGNTIYF
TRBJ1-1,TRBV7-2,CASSFRGRNTEAFF
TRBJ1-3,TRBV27,CASSLDLRVPGNTIYF
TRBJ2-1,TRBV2,CASSVRGGEGNEQFF
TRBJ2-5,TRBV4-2,CASSPISEGETQYF
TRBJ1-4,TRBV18,CASSPPWGATNEKLFF
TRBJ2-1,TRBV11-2,CASSLGRIEQFF
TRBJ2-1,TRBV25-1,CASSPPRGQDNEQFF
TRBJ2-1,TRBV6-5,CASSLLEGIGEQFF
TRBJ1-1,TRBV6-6,CASSPVDKMNTEAFF
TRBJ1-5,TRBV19,CASTTRGPGFNQPQHF
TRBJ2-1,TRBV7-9,CASSQQTGNEQFF
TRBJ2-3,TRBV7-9,CASSPHPTGLGTDTQYF
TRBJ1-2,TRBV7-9,CASSLLQGLNGYTF
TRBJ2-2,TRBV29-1,CSVVGIRSGELFF
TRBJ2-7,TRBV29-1,CSAQTSGASYEQYF
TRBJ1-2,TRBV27,CASRKTGGAGGYTF
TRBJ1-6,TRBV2,CATRGQYNSPLHF
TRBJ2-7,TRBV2,CASRLTSGSYSEQYF
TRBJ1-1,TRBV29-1,CSAETGTMNTEAFF
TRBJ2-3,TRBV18,CASSPLGEETQYF
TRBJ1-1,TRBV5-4,CASSSPGYLEAFF
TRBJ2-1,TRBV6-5,CASSSVLIGSEQFF
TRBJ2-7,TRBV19,CASSGEQGASFYEQYF
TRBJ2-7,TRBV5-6,CASSPGTGYDEQYF
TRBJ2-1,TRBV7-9,CASSFRLAGDNEQFF
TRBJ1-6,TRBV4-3,CASSQEPGLNYNSPLHF
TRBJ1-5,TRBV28,CASTIEGQGAYGNQPQHF
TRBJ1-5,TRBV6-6,CASSEDRAQGNQPQHF
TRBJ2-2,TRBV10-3,CAISSGTSGSNTGELFF
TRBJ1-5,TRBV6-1,CASSEGQGNQPQHF
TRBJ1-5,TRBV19,CASSMGGLGNQPQHF
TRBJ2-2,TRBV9,CASSETSGGAGELFF
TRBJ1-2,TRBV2,CASRAPTGFYGYTF